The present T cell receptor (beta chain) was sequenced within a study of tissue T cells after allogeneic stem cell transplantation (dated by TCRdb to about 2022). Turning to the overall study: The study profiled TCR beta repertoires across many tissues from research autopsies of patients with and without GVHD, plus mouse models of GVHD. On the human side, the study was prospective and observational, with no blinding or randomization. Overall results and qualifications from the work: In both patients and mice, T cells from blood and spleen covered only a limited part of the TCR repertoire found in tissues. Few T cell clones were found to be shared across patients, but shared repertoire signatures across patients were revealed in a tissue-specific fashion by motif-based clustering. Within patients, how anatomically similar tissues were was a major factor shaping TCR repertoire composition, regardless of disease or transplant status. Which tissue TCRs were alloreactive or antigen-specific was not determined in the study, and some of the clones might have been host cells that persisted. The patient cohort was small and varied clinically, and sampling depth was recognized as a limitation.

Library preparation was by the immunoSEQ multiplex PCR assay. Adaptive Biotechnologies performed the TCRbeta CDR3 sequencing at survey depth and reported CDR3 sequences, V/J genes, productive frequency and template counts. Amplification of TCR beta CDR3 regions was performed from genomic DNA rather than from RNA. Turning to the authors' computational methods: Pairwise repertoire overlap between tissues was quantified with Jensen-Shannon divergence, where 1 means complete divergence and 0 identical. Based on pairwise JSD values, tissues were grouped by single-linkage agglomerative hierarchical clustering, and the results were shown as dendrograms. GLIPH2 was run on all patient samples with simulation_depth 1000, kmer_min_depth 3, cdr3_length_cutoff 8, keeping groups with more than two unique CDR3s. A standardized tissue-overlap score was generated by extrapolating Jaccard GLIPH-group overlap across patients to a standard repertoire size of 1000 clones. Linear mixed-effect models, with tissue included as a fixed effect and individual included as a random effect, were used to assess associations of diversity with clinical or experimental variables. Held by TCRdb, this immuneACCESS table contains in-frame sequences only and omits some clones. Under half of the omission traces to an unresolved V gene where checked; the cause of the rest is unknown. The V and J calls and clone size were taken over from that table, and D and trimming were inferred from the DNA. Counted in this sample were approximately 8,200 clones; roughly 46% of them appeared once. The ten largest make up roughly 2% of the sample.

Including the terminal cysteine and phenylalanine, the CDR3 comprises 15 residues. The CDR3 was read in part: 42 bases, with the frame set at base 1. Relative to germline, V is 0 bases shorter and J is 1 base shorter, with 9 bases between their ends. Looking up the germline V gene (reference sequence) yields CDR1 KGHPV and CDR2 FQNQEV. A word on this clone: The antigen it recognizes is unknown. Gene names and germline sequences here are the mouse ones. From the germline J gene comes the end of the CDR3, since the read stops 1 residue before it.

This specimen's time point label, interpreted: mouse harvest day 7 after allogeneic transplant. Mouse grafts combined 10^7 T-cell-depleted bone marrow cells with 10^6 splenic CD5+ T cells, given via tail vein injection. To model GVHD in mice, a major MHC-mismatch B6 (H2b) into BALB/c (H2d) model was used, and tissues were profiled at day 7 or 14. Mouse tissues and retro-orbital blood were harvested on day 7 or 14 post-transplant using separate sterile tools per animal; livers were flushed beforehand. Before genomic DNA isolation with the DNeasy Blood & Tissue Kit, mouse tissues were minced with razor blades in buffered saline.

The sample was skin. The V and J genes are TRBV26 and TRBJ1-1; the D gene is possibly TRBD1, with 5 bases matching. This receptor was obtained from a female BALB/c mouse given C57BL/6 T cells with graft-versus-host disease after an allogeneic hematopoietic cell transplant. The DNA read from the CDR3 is TGTGCCAGCAGTCTGTCGGGACGGATGAACACAGAAGTCTTC. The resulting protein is CASSLSGRMNTEVF. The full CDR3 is CASSLSGRMNTEVFF.